The source of this T cell receptor beta chain is a study of T cells in Graves' hyperthyroidism and ophthalmopathy. Overall study results and limits: In blood, most of the thyroid clonotypes expanded above 0.001 were also present.

Per the germline V gene, CDR1 is SQVTM and CDR2 is ANQGSEA. The CDR3 totals 13 residues. Between the trimmed V and J ends, which lost 6 bases and 2 bases, there was a span of 13 bases. There were TCR beta CDR3 regions amplified from RNA transcripts. HTBI primers were used for first-round RT-PCR of the TCR CDR3. A single record per CDR3 protein comes from TCRdb applying MiXCR to the multiplex PCR reads. The sample lists 750,000 to 950,000 distinct CDR3 sequences; about two fifths were seen once. Comment on this clonotype: The antigen remains undetermined.

Patients aged 18 to 65 with hyperthyroidism were newly diagnosed, with duration under 2 months. Exclusion followed for patients with uncontrolled infection, other autoimmune disease, pregnancy or lactation. This chain connects TRBV29-1 to TRBJ2-5, with D possibly being TRBD1 (5 bases). This TCR was sampled from a man between 18 and 35 years old with Graves' hyperthyroidism. Sequenced input: blood. The CDR3 sequence is CSVAKPGQETQYF. The CDR3, as DNA: TGCAGCGTAGCTAAGCCAGGGCAAGAGACCCAGTACTTC.